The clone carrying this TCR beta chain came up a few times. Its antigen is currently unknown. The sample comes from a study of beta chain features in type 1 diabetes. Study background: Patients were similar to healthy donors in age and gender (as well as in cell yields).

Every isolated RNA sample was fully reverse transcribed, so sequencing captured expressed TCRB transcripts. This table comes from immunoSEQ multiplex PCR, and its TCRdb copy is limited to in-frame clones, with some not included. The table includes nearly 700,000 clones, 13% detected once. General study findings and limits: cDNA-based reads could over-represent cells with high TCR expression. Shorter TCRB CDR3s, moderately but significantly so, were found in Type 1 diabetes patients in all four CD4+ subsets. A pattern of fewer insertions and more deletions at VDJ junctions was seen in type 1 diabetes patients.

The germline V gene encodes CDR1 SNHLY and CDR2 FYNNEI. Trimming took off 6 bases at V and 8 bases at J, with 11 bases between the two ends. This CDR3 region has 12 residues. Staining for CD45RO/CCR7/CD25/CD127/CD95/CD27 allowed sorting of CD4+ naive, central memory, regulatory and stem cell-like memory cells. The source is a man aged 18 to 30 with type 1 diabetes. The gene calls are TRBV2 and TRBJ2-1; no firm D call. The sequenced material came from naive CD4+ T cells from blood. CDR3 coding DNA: TGTGCCAGCAGCCAGACATGGGATGAGCAGTTCTTC. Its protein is CASSQTWDEQFF.